These T cell receptor beta chains were read from a single sample in a study of Ad26.COV2.S vaccination and SARS-CoV-2 variants. Measured with immunoSEQ multiplex PCR; TCRdb has only the in-frame clones, and not every one. The sample yields 350,000 to 600,000 clones, roughly nine tenths seen once. The sequencing used peripheral blood, collected in a trial of Ad26.COV2.S vaccine versus placebo. The receptor source for this set is a person aged 18 to 65 who received the Ad26.COV2.S COVID-19 vaccine or a placebo. Both conserved end residues are part of each CDR3. D genes are given only for firm matches. Clone size, where shown, is once, few, many, or a class for clones that have expanded.

>TRBV9|TRBJ2-1|.|TRBD2
CASSASSGWIEQFF
TGTGCCAGCAGCGCGTCTAGCGGGTGGATTGAGCAGTTCTTC
>TRBV30|TRBJ1-1|.|.
CAWKSPDRSNTEAFF
TGTGCCTGGAAGTCCCCTGACAGGTCGAACACTGAAGCTTTCTTT
>TRBV28|TRBJ1-5|once|.
CASSLPYQPQHF
TGTGCCAGCAGTTTACCCTATCAGCCCCAGCATTTT
>TRBV5-1|TRBJ2-1|.|.
CASSLFDSNEQFF
TGCGCCAGCAGCTTGTTTGACTCCAATGAGCAGTTCTTC
>TRBV2|TRBJ2-3|.|TRBD2
CASSHKEGLAEPPDTDTQYF
TGTGCCAGCAGCCACAAGGAGGGACTAGCGGAACCACCTGACACAGATACGCAGTATTTT
>TRBV19|TRBJ1-2|few|.
CASSTRHENGDGYTF
TGTGCCAGTAGTACACGACACGAAAACGGGGATGGCTACACCTTC
>TRBV5-1|TRBJ2-3|.|TRBD1
CASSLRSAGTGGTDTQYF
TGCGCCAGCAGCTTGCGGTCCGCCGGGACAGGGGGCACAGATACGCAGTATTTT
>TRBV21-1|TRBJ2-3|.|.
CASSKDPPQREGRSTDTQYF
TGTGCCAGCAGCAAAGATCCCCCACAGCGGGAGGGCCGTAGCACAGATACGCAGTATTTT
>TRBV9|TRBJ2-2|once|.
CASSVARTAANTGELFF
TGTGCCAGCAGCGTAGCTCGGACAGCCGCGAACACCGGGGAGCTGTTTTTT
>TRBV28|TRBJ1-2|.|.
CASNNGGAEVGDGYTF
TGTGCCAGCAATAACGGGGGGGCAGAGGTCGGGGATGGCTACACCTTC
>TRBV19|TRBJ1-5|.|TRBD1
CASSASGTGVPLGNQPQHF
TGTGCCAGTAGTGCATCCGGGACAGGGGTTCCCTTAGGCAATCAGCCCCAGCATTTT
>TRBV2|TRBJ2-3|.|TRBD2
CASSEAGGLAGESTDTQYF
TGTGCCAGCAGTGAAGCCGGGGGTCTAGCGGGAGAGTCAACAGATACGCAGTATTTT
>TRBV2|TRBJ2-2|.|TRBD2
CASSDPTSGTTNTGELFF
TGTGCCAGCAGTGATCCGACTAGCGGGACAACGAACACCGGGGAGCTGTTTTTT
>TRBV5-5|TRBJ1-6|.|TRBD1
CASSLDGQGRNSPLHF
TGTGCCAGCAGCTTGGATGGACAGGGTCGTAATTCACCCCTCCACTTT
>TRBV21-1|TRBJ2-5|.|.
CASSRSAGSVEETQYF
TGTGCCAGCAGCAGATCGGCAGGCAGTGTTGAGGAGACCCAGTACTTC
>TRBV6-5|TRBJ2-7|once|TRBD1
CASRWDRGQSEQYF
TGTGCCAGCAGGTGGGACAGGGGGCAGAGCGAGCAGTACTTC
>TRBV28|TRBJ1-4|.|TRBD1
CASSFLGGWEKLFF
TGTGCCAGCAGTTTCCTAGGGGGCTGGGAAAAACTGTTTTTT
>TRBV11-2|TRBJ2-1|.|TRBD2
CASSFPAGSNNEQFF
TGTGCCAGCAGCTTTCCAGCGGGGTCAAACAATGAGCAGTTCTTC
>TRBV7-9|TRBJ1-2|.|.
CASRPLKYRPGGWNGYTF
TGTGCCAGCAGACCATTAAAATACCGACCCGGGGGCTGGAATGGCTACACCTTC
>TRBV6-5|TRBJ2-3|.|.
CASSGTHGGTQYF
TGTGCCAGCTCCGGGACACACGGGGGTACGCAGTATTTT
>TRBV19|TRBJ1-2|.|TRBD1
CAIGQGGLSNYGYTF
TGTGCCATCGGCCAGGGGGGGCTTTCGAACTATGGCTACACCTTC
>TRBV6-2/TRBV6-3|TRBJ1-6|.|.
CASSYAAGNSPLHF
TGTGCCAGCAGTTACGCGGCAGGGAACTCACCCCTCCACTTT
>TRBV9|TRBJ1-4|.|.
CASSVGSGIGEKLFF
TGTGCCAGCAGCGTAGGGTCAGGGATAGGTGAAAAACTGTTTTTT
>TRBV4-3|TRBJ2-1|.|TRBD2
CASSQDRAGGYNEQFF
TGCGCCAGCAGCCAAGATCGGGCGGGGGGGTACAATGAGCAGTTCTTC
>TRBV6-6|TRBJ2-7|once|.
CASSSLDPSSYEQYF
TGTGCCAGCAGCTCCCTAGACCCTAGCTCCTACGAGCAGTACTTC
>TRBV18|TRBJ1-3|.|.
CASSPGGPFGQGNTIYF
TGTGCCAGCTCACCCGGGGGGCCCTTTGGTCAAGGAAACACCATATATTTT
>TRBV3-1/TRBV3-2|TRBJ2-1|.|TRBD1
CASSPQGVTRGEQFF
TGTGCCAGCAGCCCTCAGGGGGTCACAAGGGGTGAGCAGTTCTTC
>TRBV18|TRBJ1-2|.|TRBD1
CASSPDRGHGYTF
TGTGCCAGCTCACCCGACAGGGGCCATGGCTACACCTTC
>TRBV7-7|TRBJ2-5|.|TRBD2
CASSLAGLGETQYF
TGTGCTAGCAGCTTAGCGGGGTTGGGGGAGACCCAGTACTTC
>TRBV5-1|TRBJ2-7|.|TRBD1
CASSLGGRGTARSYEQYF
TGCGCCAGCAGCTTGGGAGGACGTGGGACAGCCCGCTCCTACGAGCAGTACTTC
>TRBV30|TRBJ2-7|.|.
CACDSSGLGYEQYF
TGTGCCTGTGATTCCTCCGGGTTAGGCTACGAGCAGTACTTC
>TRBV2|TRBJ2-5|.|TRBD2
CASSVGRTSGEETQYF
TGTGCCAGCAGTGTTGGGCGGACTAGCGGGGAAGAGACCCAGTACTTC
>TRBV6-2/TRBV6-3|TRBJ1-6|.|.
CASSFWTDNSPLHF
TGTGCCAGCAGTTTTTGGACCGATAATTCACCCCTCCACTTT
>TRBV24-1|TRBJ2-1|once|TRBD1
CATSDLRADQGDYNEQFF
TGTGCCACCAGTGATTTGAGGGCGGATCAGGGGGATTACAATGAGCAGTTCTTC
>TRBV18|TRBJ1-3|once|TRBD1
CASSRPGQGASGNTIYF
TGTGCCAGCTCACGCCCGGGACAGGGGGCTTCTGGAAACACCATATATTTT
>TRBV7-9|TRBJ2-2|.|TRBD2
CASSIGGALAGPGELFF
TGTGCCAGCAGCATAGGGGGAGCACTAGCGGGACCTGGGGAGCTGTTTTTT